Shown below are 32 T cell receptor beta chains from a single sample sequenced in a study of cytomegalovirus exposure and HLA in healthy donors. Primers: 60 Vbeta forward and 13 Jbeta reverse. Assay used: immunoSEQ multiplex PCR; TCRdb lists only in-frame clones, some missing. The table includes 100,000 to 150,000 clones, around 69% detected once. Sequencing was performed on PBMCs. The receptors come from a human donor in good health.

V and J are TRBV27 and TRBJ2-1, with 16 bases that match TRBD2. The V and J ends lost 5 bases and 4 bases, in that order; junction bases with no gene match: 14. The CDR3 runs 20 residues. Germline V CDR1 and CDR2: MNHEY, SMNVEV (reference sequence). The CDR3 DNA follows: TGTGCCAGCAGTCCGGCCCCGGGACTAGCGGGGGGGAAGTCTTACAATGAGCAGTTCTTC. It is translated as CASSPAPGLAGGKSYNEQFF.

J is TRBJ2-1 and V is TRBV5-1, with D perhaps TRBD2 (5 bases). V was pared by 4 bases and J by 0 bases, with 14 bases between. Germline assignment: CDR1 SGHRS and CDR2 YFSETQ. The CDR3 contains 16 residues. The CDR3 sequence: CASSPGGSSSYNEQFF. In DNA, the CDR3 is TGCGCCAGCAGCCCCGGCGGGTCTAGCTCCTACAATGAGCAGTTCTTC.

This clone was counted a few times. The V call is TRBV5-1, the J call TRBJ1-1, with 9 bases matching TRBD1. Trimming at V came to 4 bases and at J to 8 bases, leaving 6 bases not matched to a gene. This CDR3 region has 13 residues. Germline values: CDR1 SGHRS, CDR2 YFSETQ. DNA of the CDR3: TGCGCCAGCAGCCCAAACACAGGGGGCGAAGCTTTCTTT. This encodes CASSPNTGGEAFF.

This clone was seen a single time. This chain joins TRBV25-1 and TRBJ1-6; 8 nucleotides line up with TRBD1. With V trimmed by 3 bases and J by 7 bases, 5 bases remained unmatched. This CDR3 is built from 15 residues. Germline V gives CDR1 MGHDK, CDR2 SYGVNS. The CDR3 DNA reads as TGTGCCAGCAGTGACGGACAGGGACGGAATTCACCCCTCCACTTT. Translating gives CASSDGQGRNSPLHF.

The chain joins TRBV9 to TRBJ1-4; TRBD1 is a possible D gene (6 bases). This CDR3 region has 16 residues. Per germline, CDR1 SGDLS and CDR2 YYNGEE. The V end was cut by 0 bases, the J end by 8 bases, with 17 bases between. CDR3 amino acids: CASSVGEGRQGEKLFF. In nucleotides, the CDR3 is TGTGCCAGCAGCGTAGGTGAGGGACGGCAGGGGGAAAAACTGTTTTTT.

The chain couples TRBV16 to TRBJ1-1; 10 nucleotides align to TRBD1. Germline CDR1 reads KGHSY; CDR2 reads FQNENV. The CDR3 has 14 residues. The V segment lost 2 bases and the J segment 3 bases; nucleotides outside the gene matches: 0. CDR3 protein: CASSQGTGDTEAFF. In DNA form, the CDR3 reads TGTGCCAGCAGCCAAGGGACAGGGGACACTGAAGCTTTCTTT.

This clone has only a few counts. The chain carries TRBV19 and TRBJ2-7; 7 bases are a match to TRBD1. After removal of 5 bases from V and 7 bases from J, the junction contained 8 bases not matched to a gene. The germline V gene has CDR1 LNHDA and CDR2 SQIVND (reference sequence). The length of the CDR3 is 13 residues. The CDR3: CASSDTRDREQYF. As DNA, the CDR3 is TGTGCCAGTAGTGACACCCGGGACAGAGAGCAGTACTTC.

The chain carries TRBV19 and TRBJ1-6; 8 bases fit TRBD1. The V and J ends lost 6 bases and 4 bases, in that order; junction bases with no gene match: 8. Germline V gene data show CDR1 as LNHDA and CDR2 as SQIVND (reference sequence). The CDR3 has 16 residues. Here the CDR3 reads CASRDRVRGYNSPLHF. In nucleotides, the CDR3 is TGTGCCAGTAGGGACAGGGTGAGGGGGTATAATTCACCCCTCCACTTT.

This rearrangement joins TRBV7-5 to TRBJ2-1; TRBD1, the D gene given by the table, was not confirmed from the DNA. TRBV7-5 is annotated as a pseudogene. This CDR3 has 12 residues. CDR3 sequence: CVRSEGANEQFF. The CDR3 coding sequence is TGTGTCAGAAGCGAGGGGGCGAATGAGCAGTTCTTC.

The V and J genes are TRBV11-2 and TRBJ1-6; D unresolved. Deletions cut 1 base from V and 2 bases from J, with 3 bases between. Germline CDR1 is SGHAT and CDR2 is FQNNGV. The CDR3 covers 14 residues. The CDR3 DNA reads TGTGCCAGCAGCTTAGCTGCCTATAATTCACCCCTCCACTTT. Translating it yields CASSLAAYNSPLHF.

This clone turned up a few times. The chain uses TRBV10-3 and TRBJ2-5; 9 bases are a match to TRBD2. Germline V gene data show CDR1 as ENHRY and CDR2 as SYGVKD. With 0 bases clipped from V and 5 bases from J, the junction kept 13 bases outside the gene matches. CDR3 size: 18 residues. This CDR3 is CAISESMAGGRDWETQYF. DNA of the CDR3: TGTGCCATCAGTGAGTCGATGGCGGGGGGGCGAGATTGGGAGACCCAGTACTTC.

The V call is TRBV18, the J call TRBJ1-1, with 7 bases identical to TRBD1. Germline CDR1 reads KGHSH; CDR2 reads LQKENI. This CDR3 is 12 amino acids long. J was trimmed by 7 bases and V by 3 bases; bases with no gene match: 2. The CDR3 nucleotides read TGTGCCAGCTCACCCGGGACAGTTGAAGCTTTCTTT. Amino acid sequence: CASSPGTVEAFF.

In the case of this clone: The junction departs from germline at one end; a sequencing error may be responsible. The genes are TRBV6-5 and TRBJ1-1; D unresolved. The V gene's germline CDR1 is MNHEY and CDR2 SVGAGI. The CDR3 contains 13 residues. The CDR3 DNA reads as TGTGCCACCAGTGAAACTCTAAACACTGAAGCTTTCTTT. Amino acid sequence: CATSETLNTEAFF.

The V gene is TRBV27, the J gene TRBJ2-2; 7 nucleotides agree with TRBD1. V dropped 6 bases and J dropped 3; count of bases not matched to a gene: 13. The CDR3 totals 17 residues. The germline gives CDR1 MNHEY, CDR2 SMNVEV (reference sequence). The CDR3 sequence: CASRSYTGVADTGELFF. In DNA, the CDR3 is TGTGCCAGCAGGTCCTACACAGGGGTTGCCGACACCGGGGAGCTGTTTTTT.

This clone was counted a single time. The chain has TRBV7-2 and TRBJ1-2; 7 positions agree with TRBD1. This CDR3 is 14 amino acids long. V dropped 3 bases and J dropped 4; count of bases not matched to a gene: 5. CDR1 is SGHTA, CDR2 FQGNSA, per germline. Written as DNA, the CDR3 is TGTGCCAGCAGCTTCGGACAGGCGACCTATGGCTACACCTTC. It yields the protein CASSFGQATYGYTF.

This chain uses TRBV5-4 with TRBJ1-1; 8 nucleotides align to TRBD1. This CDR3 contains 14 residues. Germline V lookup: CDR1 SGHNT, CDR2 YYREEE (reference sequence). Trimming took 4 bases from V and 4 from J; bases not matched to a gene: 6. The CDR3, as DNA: TGTGCCAGCAGCCGTACAGGGGGGGCCACTGAAGCTTTCTTT. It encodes CASSRTGGATEAFF.

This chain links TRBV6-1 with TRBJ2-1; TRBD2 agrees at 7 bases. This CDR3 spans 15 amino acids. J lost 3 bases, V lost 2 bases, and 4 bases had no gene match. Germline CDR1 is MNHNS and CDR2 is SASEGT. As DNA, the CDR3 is TGTGCCAGCAGTGAACTAGCGGATGACTACAATGAGCAGTTCTTC. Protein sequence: CASSELADDYNEQFF.

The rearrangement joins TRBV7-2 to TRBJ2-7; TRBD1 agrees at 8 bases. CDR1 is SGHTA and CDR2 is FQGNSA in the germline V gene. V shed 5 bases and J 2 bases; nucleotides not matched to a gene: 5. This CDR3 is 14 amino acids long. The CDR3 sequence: CASSQRTGPYEQYF. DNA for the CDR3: TGTGCCAGCAGCCAAAGGACAGGGCCCTACGAGCAGTACTTC.

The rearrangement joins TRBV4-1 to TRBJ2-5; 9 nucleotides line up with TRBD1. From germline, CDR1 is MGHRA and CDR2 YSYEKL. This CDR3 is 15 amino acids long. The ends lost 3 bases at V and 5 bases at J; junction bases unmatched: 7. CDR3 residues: CASSQGTGSRETQYF. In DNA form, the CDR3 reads TGCGCCAGCAGCCAGGGGACAGGGAGTAGGGAGACCCAGTACTTC.

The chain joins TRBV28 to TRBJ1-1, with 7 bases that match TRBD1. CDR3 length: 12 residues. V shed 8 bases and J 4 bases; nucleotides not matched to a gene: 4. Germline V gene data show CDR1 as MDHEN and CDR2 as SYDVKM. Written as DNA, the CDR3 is TGTGCCAGCGAACAGGGGCCCACTGAAGCTTTCTTT. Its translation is CASEQGPTEAFF.

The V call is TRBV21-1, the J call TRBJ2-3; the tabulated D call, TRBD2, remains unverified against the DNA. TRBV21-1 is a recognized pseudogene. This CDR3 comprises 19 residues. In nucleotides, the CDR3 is TGTGCCAGCAGCAAAGCCCGTAGCGGGAGGGCCATTTCTCCAGATACGCAGTATTTT. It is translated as CASSKARSGRAISPDTQYF.

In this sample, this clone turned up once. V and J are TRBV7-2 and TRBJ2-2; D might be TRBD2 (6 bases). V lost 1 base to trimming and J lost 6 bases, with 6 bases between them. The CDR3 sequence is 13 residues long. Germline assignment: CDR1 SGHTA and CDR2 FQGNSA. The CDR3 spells CASSLGGAGELFF. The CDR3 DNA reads TGTGCCAGCAGCTTAGGCGGGGCCGGGGAGCTGTTTTTT.

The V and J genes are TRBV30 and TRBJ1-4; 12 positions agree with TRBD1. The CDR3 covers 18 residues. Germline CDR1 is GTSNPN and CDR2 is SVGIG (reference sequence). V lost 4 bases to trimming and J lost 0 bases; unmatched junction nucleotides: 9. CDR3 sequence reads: CAWTPGQGAWATNEKLFF. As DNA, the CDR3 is TGTGCCTGGACTCCGGGACAGGGGGCGTGGGCAACTAATGAAAAACTGTTTTTT. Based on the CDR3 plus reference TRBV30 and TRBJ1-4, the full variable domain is SQTIHQWPATLVQPVGSPLSLECTVEGTSNPNLYWYRQAAGRGLQLLFYSVGIGQISSEVPQNLSASRPQDRQFILSSKKLLLSDSGFYLCAWTPGQGAWATNEKLFFGSGTQLSVL.

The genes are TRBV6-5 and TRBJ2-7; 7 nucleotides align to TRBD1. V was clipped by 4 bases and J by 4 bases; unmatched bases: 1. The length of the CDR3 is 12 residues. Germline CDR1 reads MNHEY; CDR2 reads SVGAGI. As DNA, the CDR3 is TGTGCCAGCAGTTTGACAGGGTACGAGCAGTACTTC. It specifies CASSLTGYEQYF.

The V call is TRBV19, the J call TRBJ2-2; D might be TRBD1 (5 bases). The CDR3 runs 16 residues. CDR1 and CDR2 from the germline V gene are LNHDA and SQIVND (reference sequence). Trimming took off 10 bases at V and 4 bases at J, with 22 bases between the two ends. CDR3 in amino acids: CATKRGQGQLTGELFF. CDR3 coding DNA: TGTGCCACCAAACGAGGACAAGGACAACTCACCGGGGAGCTGTTTTTT.

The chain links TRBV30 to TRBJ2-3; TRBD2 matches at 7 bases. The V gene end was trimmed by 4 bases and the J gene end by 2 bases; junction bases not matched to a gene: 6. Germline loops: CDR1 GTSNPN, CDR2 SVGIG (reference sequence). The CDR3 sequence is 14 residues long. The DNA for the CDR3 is TGTGCCTGGAAACAGCGGGGCCTCACAGATACGCAGTATTTT. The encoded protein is CAWKQRGLTDTQYF.

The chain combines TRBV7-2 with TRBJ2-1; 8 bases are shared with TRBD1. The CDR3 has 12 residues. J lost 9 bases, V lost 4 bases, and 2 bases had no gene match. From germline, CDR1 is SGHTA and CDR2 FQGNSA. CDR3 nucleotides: TGTGCCAGCAGCTCCACAGGGGGTGAGCAGTTCTTC. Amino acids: CASSSTGGEQFF.

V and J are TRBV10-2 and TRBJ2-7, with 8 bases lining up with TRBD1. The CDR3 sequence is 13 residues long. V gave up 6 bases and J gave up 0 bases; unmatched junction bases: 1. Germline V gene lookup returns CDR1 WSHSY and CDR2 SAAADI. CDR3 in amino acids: CASRQGGSYEQYF. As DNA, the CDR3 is TGCGCCAGCAGACAGGGGGGCTCCTACGAGCAGTACTTC.

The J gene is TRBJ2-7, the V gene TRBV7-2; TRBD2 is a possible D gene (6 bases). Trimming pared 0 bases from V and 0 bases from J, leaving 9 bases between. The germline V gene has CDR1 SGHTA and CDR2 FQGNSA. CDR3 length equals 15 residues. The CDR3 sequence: CASSLAPSVSYEQYF. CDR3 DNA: TGTGCCAGCAGCTTAGCGCCTAGCGTCTCCTACGAGCAGTACTTC.

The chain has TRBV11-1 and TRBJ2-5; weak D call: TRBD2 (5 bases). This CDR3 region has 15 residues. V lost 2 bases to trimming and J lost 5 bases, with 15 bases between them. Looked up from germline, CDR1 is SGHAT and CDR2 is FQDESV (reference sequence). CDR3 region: CASSLSSSRGETQYF. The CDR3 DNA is TGTGCCAGCAGCTTATCGTCCAGCCGAGGGGAGACCCAGTACTTC.

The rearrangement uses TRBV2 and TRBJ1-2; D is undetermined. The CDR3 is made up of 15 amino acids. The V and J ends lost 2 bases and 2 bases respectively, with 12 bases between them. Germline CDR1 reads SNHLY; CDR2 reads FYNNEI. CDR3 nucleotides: TGTGCCAGCAGTGAATATGGCGGCTTAAACTATGGCTACACCTTC. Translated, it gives CASSEYGGLNYGYTF. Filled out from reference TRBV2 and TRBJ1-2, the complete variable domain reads EPEVTQTPSHQVTQMGQEVILRCVPISNHLYFYWYRQILGQKVEFLVSFYNNEISEKSEIFDDQFSVERPDGSNFTLKIRSTKLEDSAMYFCASSEYGGLNYGYTFGSGTRLTVV.

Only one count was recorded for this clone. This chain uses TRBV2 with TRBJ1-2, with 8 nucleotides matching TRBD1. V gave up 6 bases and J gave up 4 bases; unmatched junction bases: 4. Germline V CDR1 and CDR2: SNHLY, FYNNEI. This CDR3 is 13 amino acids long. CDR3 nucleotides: TGTGCCAGCAGGGACAGGGCAGGCTATGGCTACACCTTC. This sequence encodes CASRDRAGYGYTF.